One and the same sample provided the 12 T cell receptor beta chains below, sequenced in a study of post-analysis software for immune sequencing data (dated by TCRdb to about 2015). The library was made by PCR. TCRdb lists the instrument as Illumina HiSeq 2500. To reduce PCR and sequencing biases, unique molecular identifiers were built into the TCR beta cDNA libraries. The raw public data were reprocessed by TCRdb itself: fastp quality trimming at Q25, MiXCR clonotype calling, in-frame beta chains only. All rows with the same CDR3 protein become a single entry with the most common DNA and genes. The sample includes approximately 570,000 distinct CDR3 sequences, with around 47% observed a single time. More than 1.5% of the sample comes from the top ten. What the work shows at the level of the full study, not this receptor alone: Patients showed significantly higher frequencies than controls for about five TRBV segments, among them TRBV5-6, TRBV5-1 and TRBV20-1.

Their target antigens are unknown. The sequenced material came from blood. These receptors all come from a girl between 5 and 17 years old with multiple sclerosis.

The chain links TRBV4-1 to TRBJ2-7; a weak D match, TRBD2 (6 bases). The CDR3 has 18 amino acids. CDR1 and CDR2 from the germline V gene are MGHRA and YSYEKL. Trimming stripped 4 bases from V and 4 bases from J, with 26 bases between. CDR3 bases: TGCGCCAGCAGCCGCTACGGGAACTGGGCCCGGGGGAGATACGAGCAGTACTTC. Encoded protein: CASSRYGNWARGRYEQYF.

CDR3 sequence: CASSEGPVSSYEQYF. As DNA, the CDR3 is TGTGCCAGCAGCGAGGGACCGGTCTCCTCCTACGAGCAGTACTTC. V gene TRBV9 combines with J gene TRBJ2-7; either TRBD1 or TRBD2 may supply D (5 bases each). Between the trimmed V and J ends, which lost 3 bases and 0 bases, there was a span of 13 bases. There are 15 residues in the CDR3. The germline V gene has CDR1 SGDLS and CDR2 YYNGEE.

This clonotype came up once. V and J are TRBV29-1 and TRBJ2-7; D unclear. The V end was cut by 7 bases, the J end by 1 base, with 11 bases between. Germline CDR1 is SQVTM and CDR2 is ANQGSEA. CDR3 length: 12 residues. The DNA of the CDR3 is TGCAGCGGCGTCGACGGATCCTACGAGCAGTACTTC. Its translation is CSGVDGSYEQYF.

The chain combines TRBV7-9 with TRBJ2-7; D is uncertain. Germline loops: CDR1 SEHNR, CDR2 FQNEAQ (reference sequence). Trimming cost V 5 bases and J 3 bases, with 14 bases left between them. The CDR3 runs 14 residues. CDR3 residues: CASSPGRQDYEQYF. In DNA form, the CDR3 reads TGTGCCAGCAGCCCCGGCCGCCAGGACTACGAGCAGTACTTC.

CDR3 DNA sequence: TGCAGTGTGGCCCGGGACAGGGGCGAAAAACTGTTTTTT. Translated, it gives CSVARDRGEKLFF. The V call is TRBV20-1, the J call TRBJ1-4; TRBD1 matches at 10 bases. Germline V gene data show CDR1 as DFQATT and CDR2 as SNEGSKA (reference sequence). V shed 7 bases and J 8 bases; nucleotides not matched to a gene: 7. This CDR3 spans 13 amino acids.

The chain has TRBV6-6 and TRBJ2-1; TRBD2 agrees at 13 bases. Germline V gene lookup returns CDR1 MNHNY and CDR2 SVGAGI (reference sequence). The CDR3 totals 16 residues. The V gene end was trimmed by 2 bases and the J gene end by 7 bases; junction bases not matched to a gene: 5. The CDR3 loop is CASSYTGTSGVNEQFF. For the CDR3, the DNA is TGTGCCAGCAGTTACACCGGGACTAGCGGGGTAAATGAGCAGTTCTTC.

Only a few counts were recorded for this clonotype. V usage is TRBV29-1 and J usage is TRBJ2-1; D remains ambiguous. V lost 3 bases, J lost 1 base, and 10 bases lay in between. This CDR3 region has 14 residues. CDR1 is SQVTM, CDR2 ANQGSEA, per germline. CDR3 nucleotides: TGCAGCGTTGAGTCCAGTCCATCCTACAATGAGCAGTTCTTC. Amino acid sequence: CSVESSPSYNEQFF.

The chain joins TRBV7-8 to TRBJ2-7, with TRBD2 matching 9 bases. V shed 1 base and J 2 bases; nucleotides not matched to a gene: 3. The CDR3 has 15 amino acids. CDR1 and CDR2 from the germline V gene are SGHVS and FQNEAQ. CDR3 protein: CASSLGLAETYEQYF. The CDR3 DNA follows: TGTGCCAGCAGCTTAGGACTAGCGGAGACCTACGAGCAGTACTTC.

This clonotype was detected only a few times. This chain uses TRBV7-9 with TRBJ2-3; 11 bases fit TRBD2. The ends lost 5 bases at V and 6 bases at J; junction bases unmatched: 7. This CDR3 has 15 amino acids. Germline V gene sequence: CDR1 SEHNR, CDR2 FQNEAQ (reference sequence). In DNA form, the CDR3 reads TGTGCCAGCAGCGAACTAGCGGGAGCGCTGGATACGCAGTATTTT. It encodes CASSELAGALDTQYF.

The chain couples TRBV7-7 to TRBJ2-1, with 8 positions matching TRBD2. This CDR3 spans 16 amino acids. With V trimmed by 5 bases and J by 5 bases, 11 bases remained unmatched. Germline V gene data show CDR1 as SSHAT and CDR2 as FNYEAQ (reference sequence). CDR3 loop: CASSPRPGGAHNEQFF. The DNA of the CDR3 is TGTGCCAGCAGCCCACGGCCCGGGGGGGCCCACAATGAGCAGTTCTTC.

The rearrangement joins TRBV6-6 to TRBJ2-1; possibly TRBD2 for D (5 bases). Trimming left V 6 bases short and J 2 bases short, with 14 bases between. Germline lookup yields CDR1 MNHNY and CDR2 SVGAGI (reference sequence). The CDR3 is 15 residues long. The CDR3 bases are TGTGCCAGCAGAGAGCGGATAGAGACCTACAATGAGCAGTTCTTC. Amino acids: CASRERIETYNEQFF.

In regard to this clonotype: Sequence at one end of the junction differs from germline and may be a read error. The rearrangement uses TRBV7-7 and TRBJ2-5; D not resolved. This CDR3 is built from 13 residues. Germline V gene sequence: CDR1 SSHAT, CDR2 FNYEAQ (reference sequence). The CDR3 loop reads CASSSNVRETQYF. Here the CDR3 DNA reads TGTGCTAGCAGCTCAAATGTGAGGGAGACCCAGTACTTC.